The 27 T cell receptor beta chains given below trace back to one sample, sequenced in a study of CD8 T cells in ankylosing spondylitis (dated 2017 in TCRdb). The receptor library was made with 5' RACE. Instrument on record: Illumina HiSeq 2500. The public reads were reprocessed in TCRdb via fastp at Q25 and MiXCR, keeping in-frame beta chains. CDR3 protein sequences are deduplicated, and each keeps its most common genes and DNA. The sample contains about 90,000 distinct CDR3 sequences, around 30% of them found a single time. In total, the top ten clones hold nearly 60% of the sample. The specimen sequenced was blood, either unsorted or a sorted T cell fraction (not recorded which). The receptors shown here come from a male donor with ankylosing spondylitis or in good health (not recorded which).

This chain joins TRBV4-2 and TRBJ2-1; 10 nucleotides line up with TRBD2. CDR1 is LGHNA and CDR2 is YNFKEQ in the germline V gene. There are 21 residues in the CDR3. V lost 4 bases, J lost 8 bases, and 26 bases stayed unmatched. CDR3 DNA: TGTGCCAGCAGCCGCACCTATGGGGGATATAGTTCTAGCGGGAGCACCGATGAGCAGTTCTTC. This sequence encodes CASSRTYGGYSSSGSTDEQFF.

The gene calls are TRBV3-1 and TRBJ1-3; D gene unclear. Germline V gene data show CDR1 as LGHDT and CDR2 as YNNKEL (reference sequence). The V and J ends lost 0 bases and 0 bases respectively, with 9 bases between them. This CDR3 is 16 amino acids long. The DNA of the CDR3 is TGTGCCAGCAGCCAAGATCGTGGGAGCTCTGGAAACACCATATATTTT. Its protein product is CASSQDRGSSGNTIYF. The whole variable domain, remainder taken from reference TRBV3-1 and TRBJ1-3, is DTAVSQTPKYLVTQMGNDKSIKCEQNLGHDTMYWYKQDSKKFLKIMFSYNNKELIINETVPNRFSPKSPDKAHLNLHINSLELGDSAVYFCASSQDRGSSGNTIYFGEGSWLTVV.

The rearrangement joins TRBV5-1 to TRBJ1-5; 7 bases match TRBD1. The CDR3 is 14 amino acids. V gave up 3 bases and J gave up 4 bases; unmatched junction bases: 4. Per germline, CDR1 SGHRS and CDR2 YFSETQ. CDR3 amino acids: CASSSGTANQPQHF. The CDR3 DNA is TGCGCCAGCAGCTCGGGGACAGCTAATCAGCCCCAGCATTTT.

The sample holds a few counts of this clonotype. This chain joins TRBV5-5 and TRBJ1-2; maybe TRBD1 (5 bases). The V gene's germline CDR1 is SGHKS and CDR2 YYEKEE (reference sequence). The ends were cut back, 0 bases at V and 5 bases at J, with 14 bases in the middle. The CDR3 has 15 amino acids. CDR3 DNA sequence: TGTGCCAGCAGCTTGGGGTCAGGGACCGGTTATGGCTACACCTTC. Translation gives CASSLGSGTGYGYTF.

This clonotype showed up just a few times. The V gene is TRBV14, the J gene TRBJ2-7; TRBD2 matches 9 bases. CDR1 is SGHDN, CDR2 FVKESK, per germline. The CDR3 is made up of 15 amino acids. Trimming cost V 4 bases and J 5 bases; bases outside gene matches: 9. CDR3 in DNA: TGTGCCAGCAGCCCCCAAGCGGGAGGTTATGACGAGCAGTACTTC. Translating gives CASSPQAGGYDEQYF.

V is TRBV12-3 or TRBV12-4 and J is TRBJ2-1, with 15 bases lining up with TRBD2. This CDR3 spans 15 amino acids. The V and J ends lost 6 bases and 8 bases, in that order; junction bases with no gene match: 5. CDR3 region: CASSWTSGGAYEQFF. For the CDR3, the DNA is TGTGCCAGCAGCTGGACTAGCGGGGGGGCCTATGAGCAGTTCTTC.

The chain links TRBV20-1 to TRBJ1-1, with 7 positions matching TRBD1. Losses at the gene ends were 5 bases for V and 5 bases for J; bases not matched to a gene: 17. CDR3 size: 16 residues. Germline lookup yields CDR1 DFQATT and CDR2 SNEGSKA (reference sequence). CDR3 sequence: CSAPSTGKEFRTEAFF. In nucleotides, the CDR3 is TGCAGTGCTCCCTCGACAGGGAAGGAATTTAGGACTGAAGCTTTCTTT.

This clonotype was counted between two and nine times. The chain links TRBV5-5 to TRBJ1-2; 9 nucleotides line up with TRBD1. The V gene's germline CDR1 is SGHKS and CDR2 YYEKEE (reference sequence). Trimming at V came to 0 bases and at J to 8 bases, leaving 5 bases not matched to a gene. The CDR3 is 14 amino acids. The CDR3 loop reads CASSLAGTGNGYTF. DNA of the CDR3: TGTGCCAGCAGCTTGGCCGGGACAGGGAACGGCTACACCTTC.

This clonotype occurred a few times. CDR3 in amino acids: CASSFTDYGYTF. CDR3 DNA: TGTGCCAGCAGCTTCACGGACTATGGCTACACCTTC. J is TRBJ1-2 and V is TRBV7-9; D gene uncertain. The germline V gene has CDR1 SEHNR and CDR2 FQNEAQ (reference sequence). V lost 3 bases and J 3 bases, leaving 5 bases between the germline ends. The length of the CDR3 is 12 residues. Full variable domain (missing parts from reference TRBV7-9 and TRBJ1-2): DTGVSQNPRHKITKRGQNVTFRCDPISEHNRLYWYRQTLGQGPEFLTYFQNEAQLEKSRLLSDRFSAERPKGSFSTLEIQRTEQGDSAMYLCASSFTDYGYTFGSGTRLTVV.

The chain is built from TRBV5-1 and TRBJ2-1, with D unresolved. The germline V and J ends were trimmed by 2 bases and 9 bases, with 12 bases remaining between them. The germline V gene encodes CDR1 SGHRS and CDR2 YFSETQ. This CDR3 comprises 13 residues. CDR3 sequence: CASSFGGCPEQFF. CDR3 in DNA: TGCGCCAGCAGCTTTGGTGGCTGCCCTGAGCAGTTCTTC.

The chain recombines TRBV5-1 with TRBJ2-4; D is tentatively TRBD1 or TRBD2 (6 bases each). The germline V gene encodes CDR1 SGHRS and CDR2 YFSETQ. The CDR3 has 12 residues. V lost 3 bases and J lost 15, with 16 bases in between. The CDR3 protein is CASSSLRGAWYF. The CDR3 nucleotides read TGCGCCAGCAGCTCCCTGAGGGGGGCTTGGTACTTC.

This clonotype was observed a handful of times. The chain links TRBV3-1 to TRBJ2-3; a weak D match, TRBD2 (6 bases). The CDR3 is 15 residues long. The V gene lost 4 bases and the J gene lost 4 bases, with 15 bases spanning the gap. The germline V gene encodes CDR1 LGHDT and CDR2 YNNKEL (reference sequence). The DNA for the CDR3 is TGTGCCAGCAGCCTGGCTGGCGGGGCGGCAGATACGCAGTATTTT. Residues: CASSLAGGAADTQYF.

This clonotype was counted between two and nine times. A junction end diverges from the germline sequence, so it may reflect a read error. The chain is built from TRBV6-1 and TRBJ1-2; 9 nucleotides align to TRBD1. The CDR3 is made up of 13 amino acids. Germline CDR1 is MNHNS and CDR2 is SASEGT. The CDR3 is CAGRQGDLYGYTF. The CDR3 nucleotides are TGTGCCGGCAGACAGGGGGATCTCTATGGCTACACCTTC.

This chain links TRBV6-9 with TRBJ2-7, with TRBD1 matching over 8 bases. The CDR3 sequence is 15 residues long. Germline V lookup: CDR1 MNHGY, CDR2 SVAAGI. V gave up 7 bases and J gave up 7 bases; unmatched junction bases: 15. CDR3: CASNCPGTGLGEQYV. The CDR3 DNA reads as TGTGCCAGCAACTGCCCCGGGACAGGCTTGGGAGAGCAGTACGTC.

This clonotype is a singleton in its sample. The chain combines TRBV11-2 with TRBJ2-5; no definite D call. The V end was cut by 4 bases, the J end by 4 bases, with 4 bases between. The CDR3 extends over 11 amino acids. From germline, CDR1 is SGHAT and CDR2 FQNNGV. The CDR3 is CASSWVETQYF. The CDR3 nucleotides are TGTGCCAGCAGCTGGGTAGAGACCCAGTACTTC.

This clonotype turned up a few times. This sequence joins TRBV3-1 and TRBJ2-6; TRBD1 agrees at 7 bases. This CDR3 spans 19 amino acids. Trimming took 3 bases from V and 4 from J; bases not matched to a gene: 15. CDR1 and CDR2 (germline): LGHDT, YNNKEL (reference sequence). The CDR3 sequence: CASSQRAYRGRMGANVLTF. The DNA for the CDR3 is TGTGCCAGCAGCCAGAGGGCCTACAGGGGAAGGATGGGGGCCAACGTCCTGACTTTC.

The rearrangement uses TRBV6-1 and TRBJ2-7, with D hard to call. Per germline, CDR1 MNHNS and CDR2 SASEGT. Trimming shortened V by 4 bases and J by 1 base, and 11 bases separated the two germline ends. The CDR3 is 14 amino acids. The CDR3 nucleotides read TGTGCCAGCAGTGGGGTAACCATATCCTACGAGCAGTACTTC. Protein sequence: CASSGVTISYEQYF.

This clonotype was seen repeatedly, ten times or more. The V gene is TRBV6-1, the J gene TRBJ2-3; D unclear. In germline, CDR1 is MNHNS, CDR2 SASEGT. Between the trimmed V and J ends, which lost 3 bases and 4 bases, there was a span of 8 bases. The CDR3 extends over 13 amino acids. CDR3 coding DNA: TGTGCCAGCAGTGACGCACATTCAGATACGCAGTATTTT. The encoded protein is CASSDAHSDTQYF.

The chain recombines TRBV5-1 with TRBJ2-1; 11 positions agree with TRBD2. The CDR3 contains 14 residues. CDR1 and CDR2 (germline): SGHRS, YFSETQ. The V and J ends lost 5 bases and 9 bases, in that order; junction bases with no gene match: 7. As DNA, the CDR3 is TGCGCCAGCAGGATGGCTAGCGGGAGGACTGAGCAGTTCTTC. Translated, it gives CASRMASGRTEQFF.

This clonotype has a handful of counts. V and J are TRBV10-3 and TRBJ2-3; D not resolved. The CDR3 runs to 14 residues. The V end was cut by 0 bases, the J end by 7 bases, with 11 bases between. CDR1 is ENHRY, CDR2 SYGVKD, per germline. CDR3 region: CAISESTEYHTQYF. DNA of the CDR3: TGTGCCATCAGTGAGTCAACCGAGTACCATACGCAGTATTTT.

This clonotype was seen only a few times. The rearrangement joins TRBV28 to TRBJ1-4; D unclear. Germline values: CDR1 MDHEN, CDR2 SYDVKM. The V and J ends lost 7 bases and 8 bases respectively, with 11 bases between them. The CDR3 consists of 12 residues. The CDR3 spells CASNSRREKLFF. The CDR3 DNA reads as TGTGCCAGCAACTCTCGGCGAGAAAAACTGTTTTTT.

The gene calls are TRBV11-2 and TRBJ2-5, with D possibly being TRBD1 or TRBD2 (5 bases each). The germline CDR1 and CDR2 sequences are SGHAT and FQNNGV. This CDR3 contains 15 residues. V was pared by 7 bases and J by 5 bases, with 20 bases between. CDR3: CASTAFVGVMETQYF. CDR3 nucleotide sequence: TGTGCCAGCACAGCTTTTGTGGGGGTGATGGAGACCCAGTACTTC.

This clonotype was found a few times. Here the CDR3 reads CASSFMVDQPQHF. The CDR3 nucleotides read TGTGCCAGCAGCTTTATGGTGGATCAGCCCCAGCATTTT. This chain uses TRBV11-2 with TRBJ1-5; no definite D call. The CDR3 sequence is 13 residues long. CDR1 is SGHAT, CDR2 FQNNGV, per germline. The V gene lost 3 bases and the J gene lost 5 bases, with 8 bases spanning the gap.

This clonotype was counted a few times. CDR3 protein: CAISEPRTSLDTYEQYF. The CDR3 region has the DNA TGTGCCATCAGTGAGCCAAGAACTAGCCTAGATACCTACGAGCAGTACTTC. The chain employs TRBV10-3 and TRBJ2-7, with a tentative D call TRBD2 (6 bases). V gave up 2 bases and J gave up 2 bases, with 19 bases separating them. Germline CDR1 ENHRY, CDR2 SYGVKD. The CDR3 spans 17 residues.

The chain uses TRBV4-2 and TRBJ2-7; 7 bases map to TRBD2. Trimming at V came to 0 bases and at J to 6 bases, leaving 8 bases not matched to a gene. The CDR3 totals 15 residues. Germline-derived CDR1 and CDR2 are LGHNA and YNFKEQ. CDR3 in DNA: TGTGCCAGCAGCCAAGATTTCGGCAGGGAGGGCGAGCAGTACTTC. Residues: CASSQDFGREGEQYF.

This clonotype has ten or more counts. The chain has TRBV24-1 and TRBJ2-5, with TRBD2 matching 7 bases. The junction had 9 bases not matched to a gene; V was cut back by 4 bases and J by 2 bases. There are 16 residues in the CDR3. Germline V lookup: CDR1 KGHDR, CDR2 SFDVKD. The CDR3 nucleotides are TGTGCCACCAGTGACGTGGGCGGGGGACTTCAAGAGACCCAGTACTTC. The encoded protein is CATSDVGGGLQETQYF.

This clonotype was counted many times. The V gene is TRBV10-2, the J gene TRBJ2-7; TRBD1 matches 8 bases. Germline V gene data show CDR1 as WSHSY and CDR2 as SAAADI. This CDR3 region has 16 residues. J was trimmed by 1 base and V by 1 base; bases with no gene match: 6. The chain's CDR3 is CASSEWSGTGSYEQYF. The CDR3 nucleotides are TGCGCCAGCAGTGAGTGGTCCGGGACAGGATCCTACGAGCAGTACTTC.